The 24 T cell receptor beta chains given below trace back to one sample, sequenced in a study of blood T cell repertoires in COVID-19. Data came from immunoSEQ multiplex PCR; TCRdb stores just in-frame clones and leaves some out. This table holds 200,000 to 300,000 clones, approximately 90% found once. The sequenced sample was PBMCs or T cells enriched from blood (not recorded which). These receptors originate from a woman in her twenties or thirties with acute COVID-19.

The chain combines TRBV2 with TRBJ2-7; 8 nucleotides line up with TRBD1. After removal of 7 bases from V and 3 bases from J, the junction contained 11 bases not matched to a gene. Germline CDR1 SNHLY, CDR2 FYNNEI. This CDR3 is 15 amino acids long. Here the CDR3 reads CASIDRDRHYYEQYF. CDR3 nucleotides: TGTGCCAGCATAGATCGGGACAGGCATTACTACGAGCAGTACTTC. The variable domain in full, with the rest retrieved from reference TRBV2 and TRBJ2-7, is EPEVTQTPSHQVTQMGQEVILRCVPISNHLYFYWYRQILGQKVEFLVSFYNNEISEKSEIFDDQFSVERPDGSNFTLKIRSTKLEDSAMYFCASIDRDRHYYEQYFGPGTRLTVT.

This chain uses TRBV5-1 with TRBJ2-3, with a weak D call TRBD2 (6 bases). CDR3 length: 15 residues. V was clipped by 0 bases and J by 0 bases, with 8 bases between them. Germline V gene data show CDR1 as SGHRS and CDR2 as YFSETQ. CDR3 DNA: TGCGCCAGCAGCTTGGAACTAGCTAGCACAGATACGCAGTATTTT. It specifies CASSLELASTDTQYF.

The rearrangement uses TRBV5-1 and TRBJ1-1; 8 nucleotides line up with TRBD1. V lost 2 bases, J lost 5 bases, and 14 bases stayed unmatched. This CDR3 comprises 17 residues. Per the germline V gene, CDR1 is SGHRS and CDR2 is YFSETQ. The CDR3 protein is CASSFSRGRAGRTEAFF. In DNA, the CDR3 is TGCGCCAGCAGCTTTAGCAGGGGGCGGGCGGGACGTACTGAAGCTTTCTTT.

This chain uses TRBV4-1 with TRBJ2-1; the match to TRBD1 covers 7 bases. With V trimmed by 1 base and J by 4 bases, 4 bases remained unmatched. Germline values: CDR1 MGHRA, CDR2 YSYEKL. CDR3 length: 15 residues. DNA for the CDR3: TGCGCCAGCAGCCAAGTAGGGACAGTTTACAATGAGCAGTTCTTC. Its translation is CASSQVGTVYNEQFF.

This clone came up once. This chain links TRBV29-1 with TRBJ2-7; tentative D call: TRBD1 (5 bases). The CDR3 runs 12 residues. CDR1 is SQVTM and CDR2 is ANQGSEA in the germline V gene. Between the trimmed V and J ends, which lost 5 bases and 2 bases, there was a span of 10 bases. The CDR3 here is CSVRKGAYEQYF. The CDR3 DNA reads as TGCAGCGTTCGAAAAGGGGCCTACGAGCAGTACTTC.

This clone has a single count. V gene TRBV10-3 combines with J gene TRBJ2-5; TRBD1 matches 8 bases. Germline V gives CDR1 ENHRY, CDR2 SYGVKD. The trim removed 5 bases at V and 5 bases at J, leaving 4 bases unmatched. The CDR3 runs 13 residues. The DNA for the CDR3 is TGTGCCATCAGTAGATGGACAGGGGAGACCCAGTACTTC. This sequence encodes CAISRWTGETQYF.

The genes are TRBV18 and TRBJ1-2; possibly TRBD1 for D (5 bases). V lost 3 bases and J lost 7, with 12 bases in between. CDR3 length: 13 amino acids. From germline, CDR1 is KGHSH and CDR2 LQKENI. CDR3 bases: TGTGCCAGCTCACCCGTCGCCCAGGGTGGCTACACCTTC. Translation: CASSPVAQGGYTF.

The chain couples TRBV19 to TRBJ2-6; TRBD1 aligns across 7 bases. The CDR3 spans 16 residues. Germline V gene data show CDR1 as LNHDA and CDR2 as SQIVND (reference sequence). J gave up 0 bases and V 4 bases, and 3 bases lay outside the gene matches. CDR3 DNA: TGTGCCAGTAGTAAGAGACAGGGCTCTGGGGCCAACGTCCTGACTTTC. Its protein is CASSKRQGSGANVLTF.

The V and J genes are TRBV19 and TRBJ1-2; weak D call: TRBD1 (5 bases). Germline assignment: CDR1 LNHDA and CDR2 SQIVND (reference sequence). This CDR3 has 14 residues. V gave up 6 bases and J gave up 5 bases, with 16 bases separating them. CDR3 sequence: CASRAPGIRYGYTF. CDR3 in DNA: TGTGCCAGTAGAGCACCAGGGATCAGATATGGCTACACCTTC.

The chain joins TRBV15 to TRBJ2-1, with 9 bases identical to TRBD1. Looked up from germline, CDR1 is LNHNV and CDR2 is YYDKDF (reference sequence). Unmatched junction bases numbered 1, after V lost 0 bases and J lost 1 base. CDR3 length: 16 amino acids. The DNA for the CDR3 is TGTGCCACCAGCAGAGACGGGACAGGGTCCTACAATGAGCAGTTCTTC. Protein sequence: CATSRDGTGSYNEQFF.

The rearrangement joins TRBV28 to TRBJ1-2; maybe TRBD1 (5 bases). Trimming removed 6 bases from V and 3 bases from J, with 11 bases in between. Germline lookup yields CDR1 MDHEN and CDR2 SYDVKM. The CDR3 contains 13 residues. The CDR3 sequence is CASRPDSYYGYTF. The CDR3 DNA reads TGTGCCAGCAGACCCGACAGTTACTATGGCTACACCTTC.

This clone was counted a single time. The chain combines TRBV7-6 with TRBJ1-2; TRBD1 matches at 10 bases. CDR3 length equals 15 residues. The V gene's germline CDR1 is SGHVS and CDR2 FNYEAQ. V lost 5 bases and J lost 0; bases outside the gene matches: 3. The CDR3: CASSGGQGPNYGYTF. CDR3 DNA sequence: TGTGCCAGCAGCGGGGGACAGGGGCCTAACTATGGCTACACCTTC.

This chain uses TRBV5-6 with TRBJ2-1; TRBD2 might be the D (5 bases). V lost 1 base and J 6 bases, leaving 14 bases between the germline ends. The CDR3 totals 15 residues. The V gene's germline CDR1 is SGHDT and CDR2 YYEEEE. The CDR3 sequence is CASSLPWDGSNEQFF. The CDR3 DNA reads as TGTGCCAGCAGCTTGCCCTGGGATGGGAGCAATGAGCAGTTCTTC.

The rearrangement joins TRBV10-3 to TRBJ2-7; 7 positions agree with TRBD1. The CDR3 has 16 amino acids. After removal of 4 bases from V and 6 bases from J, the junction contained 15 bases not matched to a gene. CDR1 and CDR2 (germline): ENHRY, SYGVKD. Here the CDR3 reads CAISGTGAVHPVEQYF. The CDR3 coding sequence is TGTGCCATCAGTGGAACAGGGGCGGTCCATCCCGTCGAGCAGTACTTC.

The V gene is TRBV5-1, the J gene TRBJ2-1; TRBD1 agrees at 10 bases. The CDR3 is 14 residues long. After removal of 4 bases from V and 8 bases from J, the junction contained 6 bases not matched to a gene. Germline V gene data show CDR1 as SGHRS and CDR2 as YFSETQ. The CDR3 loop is CASSTDRGFHEQFF. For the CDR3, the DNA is TGCGCCAGCAGCACGGACAGGGGGTTTCATGAGCAGTTCTTC.

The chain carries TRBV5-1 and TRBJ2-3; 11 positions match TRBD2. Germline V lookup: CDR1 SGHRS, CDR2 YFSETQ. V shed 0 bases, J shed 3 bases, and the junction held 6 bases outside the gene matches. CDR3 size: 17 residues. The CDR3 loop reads CASSLDSGGAGTDTQYF. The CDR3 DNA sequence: TGCGCCAGCAGCTTGGATAGCGGGGGGGCCGGAACAGATACGCAGTATTTT.

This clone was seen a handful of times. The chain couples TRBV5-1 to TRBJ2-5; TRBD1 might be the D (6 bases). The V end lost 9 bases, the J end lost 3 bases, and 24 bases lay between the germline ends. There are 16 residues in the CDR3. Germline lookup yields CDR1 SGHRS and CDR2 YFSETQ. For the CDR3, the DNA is TGCGCCAAACAGAACTATTCAGGGGTCTATGAAGAGACCCAGTACTTC. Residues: CAKQNYSGVYEETQYF.

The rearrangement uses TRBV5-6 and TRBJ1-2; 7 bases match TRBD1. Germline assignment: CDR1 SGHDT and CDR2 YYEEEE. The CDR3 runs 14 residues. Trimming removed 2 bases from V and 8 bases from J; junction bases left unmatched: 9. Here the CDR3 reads CASSFSGQLYGYTF. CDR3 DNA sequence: TGTGCCAGCAGCTTTTCGGGACAGCTATACGGCTACACCTTC. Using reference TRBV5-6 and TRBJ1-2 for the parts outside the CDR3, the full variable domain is DAGVTQSPTHLIKTRGQQVTLRCSPKSGHDTVSWYQQALGQGPQFIFQYYEEEERQRGNFPDRFSGHQFPNYSSELNVNALLLGDSALYLCASSFSGQLYGYTFGSGTRLTVV.

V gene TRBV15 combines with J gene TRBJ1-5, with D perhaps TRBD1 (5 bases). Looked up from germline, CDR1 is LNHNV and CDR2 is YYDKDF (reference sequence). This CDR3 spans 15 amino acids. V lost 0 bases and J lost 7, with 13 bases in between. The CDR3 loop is CATSRDVAGWQPQHF. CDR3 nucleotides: TGTGCCACCAGCAGAGATGTTGCAGGGTGGCAGCCCCAGCATTTT.

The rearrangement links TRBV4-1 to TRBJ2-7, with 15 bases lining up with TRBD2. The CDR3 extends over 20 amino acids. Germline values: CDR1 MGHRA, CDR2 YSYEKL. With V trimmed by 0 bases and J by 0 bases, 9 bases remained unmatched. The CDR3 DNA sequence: TGCGCCAGCAGCCAAGATCGGGGGACTAGCGGGGGGCCTAGCTCCTACGAGCAGTACTTC. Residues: CASSQDRGTSGGPSSYEQYF.

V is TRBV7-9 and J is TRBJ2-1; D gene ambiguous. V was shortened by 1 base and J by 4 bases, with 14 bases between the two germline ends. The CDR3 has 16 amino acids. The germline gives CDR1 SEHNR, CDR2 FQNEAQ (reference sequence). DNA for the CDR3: TGTGCCAGCAGCTTAGAAGTGAGGTCGTTATACAATGAGCAGTTCTTC. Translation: CASSLEVRSLYNEQFF.

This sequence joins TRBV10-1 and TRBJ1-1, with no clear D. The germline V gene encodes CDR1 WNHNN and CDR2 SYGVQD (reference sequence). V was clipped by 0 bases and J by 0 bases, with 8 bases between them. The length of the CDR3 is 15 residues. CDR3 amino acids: CASSESVRLNTEAFF. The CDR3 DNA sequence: TGCGCCAGCAGTGAGTCGGTCAGGCTGAACACTGAAGCTTTCTTT.

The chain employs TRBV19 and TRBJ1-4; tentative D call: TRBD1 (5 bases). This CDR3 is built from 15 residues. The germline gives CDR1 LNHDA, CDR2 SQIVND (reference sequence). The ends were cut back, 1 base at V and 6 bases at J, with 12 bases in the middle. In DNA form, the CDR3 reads TGTGCCAGTAGTATAGGGACAATAGAAGATGAAAAACTGTTTTTT. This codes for CASSIGTIEDEKLFF.

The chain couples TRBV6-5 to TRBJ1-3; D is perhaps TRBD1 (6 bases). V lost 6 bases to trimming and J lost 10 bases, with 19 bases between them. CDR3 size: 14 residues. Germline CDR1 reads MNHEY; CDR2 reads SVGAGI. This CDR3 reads CASRLRPLRGTIYF. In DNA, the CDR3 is TGTGCCAGCAGATTAAGACCCTTAAGGGGGACCATATATTTT.